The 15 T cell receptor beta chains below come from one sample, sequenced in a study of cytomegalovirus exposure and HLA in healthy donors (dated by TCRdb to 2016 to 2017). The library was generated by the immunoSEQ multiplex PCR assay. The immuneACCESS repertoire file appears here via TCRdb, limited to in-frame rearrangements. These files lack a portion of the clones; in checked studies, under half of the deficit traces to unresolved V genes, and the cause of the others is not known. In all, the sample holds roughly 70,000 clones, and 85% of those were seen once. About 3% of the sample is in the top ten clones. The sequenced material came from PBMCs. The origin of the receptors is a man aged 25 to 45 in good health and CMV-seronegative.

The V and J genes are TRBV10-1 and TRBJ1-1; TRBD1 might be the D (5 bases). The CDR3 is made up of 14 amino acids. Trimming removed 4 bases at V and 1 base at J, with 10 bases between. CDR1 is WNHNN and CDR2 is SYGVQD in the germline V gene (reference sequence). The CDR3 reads CASSGGRQNTEAFF. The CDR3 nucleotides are TGCGCCAGCAGTGGGGGCAGGCAGAACACTGAAGCTTTCTTT.

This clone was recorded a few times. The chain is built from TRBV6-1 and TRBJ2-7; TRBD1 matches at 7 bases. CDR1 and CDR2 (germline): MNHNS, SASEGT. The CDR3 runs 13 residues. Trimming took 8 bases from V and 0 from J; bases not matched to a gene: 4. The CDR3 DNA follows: TGTGCCAGCGACCGGGACAGCTCCTACGAGCAGTACTTC. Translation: CASDRDSSYEQYF.

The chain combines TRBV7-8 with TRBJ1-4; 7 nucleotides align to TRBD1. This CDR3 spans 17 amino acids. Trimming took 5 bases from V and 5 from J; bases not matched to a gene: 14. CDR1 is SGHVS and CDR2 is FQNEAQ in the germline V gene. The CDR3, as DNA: TGTGCCAGCAGCCCCAGCCGCGGACAGGTGCCAAATGAAAAACTGTTTTTT. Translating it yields CASSPSRGQVPNEKLFF.

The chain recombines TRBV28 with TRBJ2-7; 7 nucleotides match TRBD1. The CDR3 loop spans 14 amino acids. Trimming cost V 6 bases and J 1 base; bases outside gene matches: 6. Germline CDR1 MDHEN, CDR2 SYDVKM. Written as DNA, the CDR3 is TGTGCCAGCAGCCAAACGGGACAGTCCTACGAGCAGTACTTC. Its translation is CASSQTGQSYEQYF.

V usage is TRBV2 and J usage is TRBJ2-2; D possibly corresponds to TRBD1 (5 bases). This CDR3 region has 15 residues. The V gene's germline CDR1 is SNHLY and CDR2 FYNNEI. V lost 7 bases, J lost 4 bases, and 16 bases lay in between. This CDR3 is CASTDRWGITGELFF. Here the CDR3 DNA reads TGTGCCAGCACTGATCGCTGGGGCATCACCGGGGAGCTGTTTTTT.

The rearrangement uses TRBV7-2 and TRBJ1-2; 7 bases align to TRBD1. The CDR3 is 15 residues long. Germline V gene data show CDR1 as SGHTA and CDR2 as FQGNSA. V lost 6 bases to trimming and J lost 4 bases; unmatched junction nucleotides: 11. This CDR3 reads CASSLGQPPSYGYTF. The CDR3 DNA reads TGTGCCAGCAGTTTGGGACAGCCGCCTAGCTATGGCTACACCTTC.

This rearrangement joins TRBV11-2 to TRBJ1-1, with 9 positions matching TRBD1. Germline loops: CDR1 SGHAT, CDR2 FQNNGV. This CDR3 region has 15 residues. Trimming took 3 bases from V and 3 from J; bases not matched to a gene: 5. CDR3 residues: CASSFVTGGDTEAFF. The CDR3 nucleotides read TGTGCCAGCAGCTTCGTGACAGGGGGGGACACTGAAGCTTTCTTT.

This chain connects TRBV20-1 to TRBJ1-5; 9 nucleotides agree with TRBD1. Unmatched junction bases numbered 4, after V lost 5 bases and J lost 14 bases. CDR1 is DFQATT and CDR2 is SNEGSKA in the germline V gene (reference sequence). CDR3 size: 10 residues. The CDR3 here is CSALDRGEHF. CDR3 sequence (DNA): TGCAGTGCTTTGGACAGGGGTGAGCATTTT.

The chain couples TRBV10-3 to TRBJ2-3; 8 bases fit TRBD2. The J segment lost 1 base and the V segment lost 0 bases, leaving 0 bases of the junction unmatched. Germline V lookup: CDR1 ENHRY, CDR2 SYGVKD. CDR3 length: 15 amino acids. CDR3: CAISESSGGTDTQYF. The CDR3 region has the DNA TGTGCCATCAGTGAGTCTAGCGGGGGCACAGATACGCAGTATTTT.

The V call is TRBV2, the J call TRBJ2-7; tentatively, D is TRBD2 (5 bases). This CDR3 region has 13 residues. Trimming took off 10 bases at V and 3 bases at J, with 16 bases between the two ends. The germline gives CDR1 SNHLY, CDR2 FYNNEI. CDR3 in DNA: TGTGCCACCGCACCCGGCCGGGGCTACGAGCAGTACTTC. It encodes CATAPGRGYEQYF. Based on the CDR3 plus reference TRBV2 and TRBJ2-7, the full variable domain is EPEVTQTPSHQVTQMGQEVILRCVPISNHLYFYWYRQILGQKVEFLVSFYNNEISEKSEIFDDQFSVERPDGSNFTLKIRSTKLEDSAMYFCATAPGRGYEQYFGPGTRLTVT.

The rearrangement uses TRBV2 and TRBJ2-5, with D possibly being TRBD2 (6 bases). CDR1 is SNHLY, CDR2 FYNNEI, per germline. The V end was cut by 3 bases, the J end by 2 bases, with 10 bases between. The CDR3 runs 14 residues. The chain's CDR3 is CASSDDGRQETQYF. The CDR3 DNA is TGTGCCAGCAGTGACGATGGGAGGCAAGAGACCCAGTACTTC.

The CDR3 region is CASSYIPPDRGVKLNTEAFF. The CDR3 nucleotides are TGCGCCAGCAGCTACATACCACCGGACAGAGGAGTGAAGTTGAACACTGAAGCTTTCTTT. The V and J genes are TRBV10-1 and TRBJ1-1; the D gene is possibly TRBD1 (6 bases). The CDR3 covers 20 residues. The V end lost 6 bases, the J end lost 0 bases, and 29 bases lay between the germline ends. Looked up from germline, CDR1 is WNHNN and CDR2 is SYGVQD (reference sequence).

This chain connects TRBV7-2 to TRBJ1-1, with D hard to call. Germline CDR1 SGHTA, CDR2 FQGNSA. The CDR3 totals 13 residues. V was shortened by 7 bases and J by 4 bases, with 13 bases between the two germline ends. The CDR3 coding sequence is TGTGCCAGCAACTACGTTCGGGGCACTGAAGCTTTCTTT. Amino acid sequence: CASNYVRGTEAFF.

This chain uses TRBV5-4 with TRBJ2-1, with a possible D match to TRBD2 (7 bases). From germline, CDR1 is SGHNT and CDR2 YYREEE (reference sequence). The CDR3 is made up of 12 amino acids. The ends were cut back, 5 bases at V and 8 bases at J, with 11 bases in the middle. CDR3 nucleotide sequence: TGTGCCAGCAGGGGGGGGCAGGATGAGCAGTTCTTC. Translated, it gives CASRGGQDEQFF.

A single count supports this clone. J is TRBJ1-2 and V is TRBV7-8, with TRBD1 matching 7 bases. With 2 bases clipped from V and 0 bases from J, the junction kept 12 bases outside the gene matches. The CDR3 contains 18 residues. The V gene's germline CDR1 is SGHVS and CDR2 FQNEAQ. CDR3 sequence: CASSLITVGRGSNYGYTF. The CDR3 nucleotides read TGTGCCAGCAGCTTAATCACGGTTGGCAGGGGGTCTAACTATGGCTACACCTTC. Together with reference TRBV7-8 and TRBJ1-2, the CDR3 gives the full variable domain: GAGVSQSPRYKVAKRGQDVALRCDPISGHVSLFWYQQALGQGPEFLTYFQNEAQLDKSGLPSDRFFAERPEGSVSTLKIQRTQQEDSAVYLCASSLITVGRGSNYGYTFGSGTRLTVV.